This TCR beta chain was captured in a study of early T cells in non-severe SARS-CoV-2 infection. Study summary: Chains stayed unpaired after sequencing of bulk RNA from unsorted whole blood.

The CDR3 length is 12 residues. Germline V gene data show CDR1 as MGHRA and CDR2 as YSYEKL. With 2 bases removed from V and 4 bases from J, the gap between germline ends came to 5 bases. Findings of the study overall: The study's VDJdb matching favored anti-spike CD8 responses and missed private and CD4 specificities.

Comments on this clonotype: Its antigen is unknown.

Individual cDNA molecules were tagged with unique molecular identifiers. TCRdb independently ran MiXCR on the 5' RACE reads; one entry per CDR3 protein. The data contain tens of thousands of distinct CDR3 sequences, around 13% of them singletons. The chain couples TRBV4-1 to TRBJ1-1, with D perhaps matching TRBD1 (5 bases). The sequenced material came from whole blood. The sequence came from an adult who was a healthcare worker with PCR-confirmed SARS-CoV-2 infection or an uninfected control (not recorded which). CDR3 amino acids: CASSQRGTEAFF. CDR3 in DNA: TGCGCCAGCAGCCAAAGGGGCACTGAAGCTTTCTTT.